The 11 T cell receptor beta chains below all came from one sample that was sequenced in a study of OX40 agonist ivuxolimab in advanced cancers. Only in-frame clones appear in the TCRdb table, and some are missing; sequencing was by immunoSEQ multiplex PCR. The table lists around 74,000 clones, about nine tenths of them singletons. Sample: CD4+ or CD8+ T cells sorted from blood, taken in a trial of the OX40 agonist ivuxolimab. These TCRs come from an adult with an advanced solid tumor such as melanoma, head and neck, liver or kidney cancer.

Judged by abundance, this clone is medium-sized. The chain links TRBV19 to TRBJ2-7; TRBD1 matches at 10 bases. CDR3 length: 17 amino acids. Germline V gene lookup returns CDR1 LNHDA and CDR2 SQIVND (reference sequence). Trimming took 3 bases from V and 2 from J; bases not matched to a gene: 10. CDR3: CASSMDRRQGAAYEQYF. The DNA of the CDR3 is TGTGCCAGTAGTATGGATCGACGACAGGGGGCAGCCTACGAGCAGTACTTC.

Within the sample, this clone is medium-sized. This chain links TRBV7-9 with TRBJ1-1; D unresolved. The CDR3 is 17 residues long. Looked up from germline, CDR1 is SEHNR and CDR2 is FQNEAQ (reference sequence). V lost 2 bases and J 1 base, leaving 17 bases between the germline ends. For the CDR3, the DNA is TGTGCCAGCAGCTTATTCGGAGGCGCGCAACCGAACACTGAAGCTTTCTTT. This translates into CASSLFGGAQPNTEAFF.

The chain joins TRBV2 to TRBJ2-7, with a tentative D call TRBD1 (6 bases). This CDR3 comprises 13 residues. Per the germline V gene, CDR1 is SNHLY and CDR2 is FYNNEI. Trimming pared 4 bases from V and 2 bases from J, leaving 9 bases between. CDR3 coding DNA: TGTGCCAGCAGTGCCGACAGGACCTACGAGCAGTACTTC. Its translation: CASSADRTYEQYF.

V gene TRBV7-6 combines with J gene TRBJ1-5; tentative D call: TRBD1 (5 bases). Germline V lookup: CDR1 SGHVS, CDR2 FNYEAQ. Between the trimmed V and J ends, which lost 4 bases and 7 bases, there was a span of 14 bases. This CDR3 is 14 amino acids long. As DNA, the CDR3 is TGTGCCAGCAGCTCCGGGGGAGGGGTACAGCCCCAGCATTTT. Amino acids: CASSSGGGVQPQHF.

The genes are TRBV14 and TRBJ2-7, with D perhaps matching TRBD1 (6 bases). Per germline, CDR1 SGHDN and CDR2 FVKESK. The CDR3 has 15 amino acids. The V end was cut by 0 bases, the J end by 3 bases, with 12 bases between. CDR3 DNA sequence: TGTGCCAGCAGCCAAGAGGGCAGGGGCTACTACGAGCAGTACTTC. Protein product: CASSQEGRGYYEQYF.

This chain joins TRBV9 and TRBJ2-2; D is possibly TRBD2 (5 bases). Germline V gene lookup returns CDR1 SGDLS and CDR2 YYNGEE. The CDR3 contains 17 residues. V lost 1 base and J 1 base, leaving 14 bases between the germline ends. CDR3 nucleotides: TGTGCCAGCAGCGTAAATCCGAGGGCAGAGAACACCGGGGAGCTGTTTTTT. Encoded protein: CASSVNPRAENTGELFF.

The gene calls are TRBV18 and TRBJ1-2; no clear D gene. Trimming removed 0 bases at V and 7 bases at J, with 12 bases between. In germline, CDR1 is KGHSH, CDR2 LQKENI. This CDR3 is built from 14 residues. For the CDR3, the DNA is TGTGCCAGCTCACCACCAACGGGAGTTGGTGGCTACACCTTC. Translation gives CASSPPTGVGGYTF.

The chain carries TRBV7-6 and TRBJ2-7, with D unclear. Germline V gives CDR1 SGHVS, CDR2 FNYEAQ. The ends were cut back, 5 bases at V and 0 bases at J, with 11 bases in the middle. This CDR3 is built from 14 residues. The CDR3 DNA follows: TGTGCCAGCAGCGCGTACAGCCGCTCCTACGAGCAGTACTTC. Protein: CASSAYSRSYEQYF.

The genes are TRBV14 and TRBJ1-1; 9 positions match TRBD1. Losses at the gene ends were 4 bases for V and 4 bases for J; bases not matched to a gene: 7. CDR3 length equals 15 residues. In germline, CDR1 is SGHDN, CDR2 FVKESK. The CDR3 sequence is CASSRLQGAATEAFF. Written as DNA, the CDR3 is TGTGCCAGCAGCCGCTTACAGGGGGCTGCCACTGAAGCTTTCTTT. The whole variable domain, filled in from reference TRBV14 and TRBJ1-1, reads EAGVTQFPSHSVIEKGQTVTLRCDPISGHDNLYWYRRVMGKEIKFLLHFVKESKQDESGMPNNRFLAERTGGTYSTLKVQPAELEDSGVYFCASSRLQGAATEAFFGQGTRLTVV.

This sequence joins TRBV6-1 and TRBJ2-3; 8 bases align to TRBD2. The CDR3 extends over 16 amino acids. The germline CDR1 and CDR2 sequences are MNHNS and SASEGT. V was pared by 2 bases and J by 4 bases, with 8 bases of the junction left unmatched. The CDR3 sequence is CASSEWGAGDADTQYF. CDR3 nucleotides: TGTGCCAGCAGTGAATGGGGAGCGGGGGACGCAGATACGCAGTATTTT.

The V gene is TRBV29-1, the J gene TRBJ1-1; no firm D call. Trimming cost V 8 bases and J 1 base, with 11 bases left between them. Germline CDR1 reads SQVTM; CDR2 reads ANQGSEA. The length of the CDR3 is 12 residues. The DNA of the CDR3 is TGCAGCCCTTCTCTATCGAACACTGAAGCTTTCTTT. It encodes CSPSLSNTEAFF.